These T cell receptor beta chains were read from a single sample in a study of blood T cell repertoires in COVID-19. Measured with immunoSEQ multiplex PCR; TCRdb has only the in-frame clones, and not every one. The sample contains about 240,000 clones, more than 70% of which appear only once. The sample comprised peripheral blood. These TCRs come from a woman in her thirties or forties who had recovered from COVID-19. Both conserved end residues are part of each CDR3. The D gene is left open where the match is weak. The size field is filled for only some rows; it gives once, few, many or a size class.

clone_size	v_call	d_call	j_call	cdr3_nt	cdr3_aa
NA	TRBV27	TRBD2	TRBJ2-1	TGTGCCAGCACATTGGGGGGACTAGCGGGAGGCACGTACAATGAGCAGTTCTTC	CASTLGGLAGGTYNEQFF
NA	TRBV4-3	TRBD2	TRBJ2-3	TGCGCCAGCAGCCCCCAGACTAGCGGGAGTGGGGCAGATACGCAGTATTTT	CASSPQTSGSGADTQYF
NA	TRBV18	NA	TRBJ1-5	TGTGCCAGCTCACCCGAGACAGGAGCTAATCAGCCCCAGCATTTT	CASSPETGANQPQHF
NA	TRBV29-1	TRBD1	TRBJ1-2	TGCAGCGTCGCGAGCCGGACAGGGTCTTTCTATGGCTACACCTTC	CSVASRTGSFYGYTF
NA	TRBV7-9	TRBD2	TRBJ2-7	TGTGCCAGCAGCCCCGGGACTAGCGGGAGCGGGACCTACGAGCAGTACTTC	CASSPGTSGSGTYEQYF
NA	TRBV6-5	TRBD2	TRBJ2-3	TGTGCCAGCAGGACCGGTGGCGGGAGCCCAGATACGCAGTATTTT	CASRTGGGSPDTQYF
NA	TRBV7-3	TRBD1	TRBJ1-2	TGTGCCAGCAGCCCTCGAGGGGGGACAGAATATGGCTACACCTTC	CASSPRGGTEYGYTF
NA	TRBV4-3	NA	TRBJ2-1	TGCGCCAGCAGCCGGGAGGACAGGCCCGACAATGAGCAGTTCTTC	CASSREDRPDNEQFF
NA	TRBV18	NA	TRBJ1-4	TGTGCCAGCTCCCTAAAGGTGGCAGCGGCTAATGAAAAACTGTTTTTT	CASSLKVAAANEKLFF
NA	TRBV5-1	TRBD1	TRBJ1-2	TGCGCCAGCAGCCCCATTGAACGACAGGGGGTAGGTGGCTACACCTTC	CASSPIERQGVGGYTF
NA	TRBV29-1	TRBD2	TRBJ2-1	TGCAGCGTCACCGGGACTAGCGGGAGTAATGAGCAGTTCTTC	CSVTGTSGSNEQFF
NA	TRBV19	NA	TRBJ1-4	TGTGCCAGTAGCCCCCAGGGTAGGAGTGAAAAACTGTTTTTT	CASSPQGRSEKLFF
NA	TRBV3-1/TRBV3-2	TRBD2	TRBJ2-7	TGTGCCAGCAGCCCAGGCGGTAGCGGGGGGGGGTACTTC	CASSPGGSGGGYF
few	TRBV5-1	TRBD1	TRBJ1-6	TGCGCCAGCAGCCTAGTAGACAGGGGTTCACCCCTCCACTTT	CASSLVDRGSPLHF
NA	TRBV25-1	TRBD1	TRBJ2-7	TGTGCCAGCAGTGAGTCCCCCTCTCGACAGGGTGGCTCCTACGAGCAGTACTTC	CASSESPSRQGGSYEQYF
NA	TRBV27	NA	TRBJ1-5	TGTGCCAGCAGTCCGGAGGGGAGGGGCAATCAGCCCCAGCATTTT	CASSPEGRGNQPQHF
NA	TRBV5-4	NA	TRBJ2-7	TGTGCCAGCAGCCTCCCCGGGACAAACGCGCGCGAGCAGTACTTC	CASSLPGTNAREQYF
few	TRBV2	TRBD2	TRBJ2-2	TGTGCCAGCACAGGACTAGCGGGAGTTAACACCGGGGAGCTGTTTTTT	CASTGLAGVNTGELFF
NA	TRBV9	TRBD2	TRBJ2-1	TGTGCCAGCACCACCCACGGGGCTAGCGGAGGCAATGAGCAGTTCTTC	CASTTHGASGGNEQFF
once	TRBV20-1	NA	TRBJ2-1	TGCAGTGCTAGTGGGAGACACAATGAGCAGTTCTTC	CSASGRHNEQFF
NA	TRBV9	NA	TRBJ2-1	TGTGCCAGCAGCGTGACGACAAGCAATGAGCAGTTCTTC	CASSVTTSNEQFF
NA	TRBV9	NA	TRBJ1-2	TGTGCCAGCGGGCACAGTTCTAACTATGGCTACACCTTC	CASGHSSNYGYTF
NA	TRBV29-1	NA	TRBJ1-5	TGCAGCGTTGTCGGACAGCCCAATCAGCCCCAGCATTTT	CSVVGQPNQPQHF
NA	TRBV19	TRBD1	TRBJ1-4	TGTGCCAGTAGTATTGGGACAGGGTGGGGTAATGAAAAACTGTTTTTT	CASSIGTGWGNEKLFF
NA	TRBV7-8	TRBD1	TRBJ1-2	TGTGCCAGCAGCTTCCGACAGGGGGTCGAGTATGGCTACACCTTC	CASSFRQGVEYGYTF
NA	TRBV7-8	NA	TRBJ2-2	TGTGCCAGCAGCTTAAAGTGGGGAGGCGGGGAGCTGTTTTTT	CASSLKWGGGELFF
NA	TRBV19	NA	TRBJ2-7	TGTGCCAGTAGTCCCCCGGCAGGGCTCAAAATCTACGAGCAGTACTTC	CASSPPAGLKIYEQYF
NA	TRBV13	NA	TRBJ2-1	TGTGCCAGCAGCTTGAGGCGAACATCCTACAATGAGCAGTTCTTC	CASSLRRTSYNEQFF
NA	TRBV6-5	TRBD1	TRBJ2-1	TGTGCCAGCAGTTCCCCCGTCAGGGGGCGAGGCGATGAGCAGTTCTTC	CASSSPVRGRGDEQFF
once	TRBV7-2	NA	TRBJ1-4	TGTGCCAGCAGCTTATTCGGGGGGCGCGGGACTAATGAAAAACTGTTTTTT	CASSLFGGRGTNEKLFF
NA	TRBV19	NA	TRBJ1-5	TGTGCCAGTAGTATCCGGGGGAGTCAGCCCCAGCATTTT	CASSIRGSQPQHF
once	TRBV7-3	TRBD1	TRBJ2-5	TGTGCCAGCAGCTTAGGGGGACAGGGAGGAGAGACCCAGTACTTC	CASSLGGQGGETQYF
many	TRBV7-8	NA	TRBJ1-5	TGTGCCAGCACCGGCGGGGTGAAACAGCCCCAGCATTTT	CASTGGVKQPQHF
once	TRBV6-4	TRBD2	TRBJ2-1	TGTGCCAGCAGGAGGTGGGTAGCGGGAGGAGGTGATGAGCAGTTCTTC	CASRRWVAGGGDEQFF
NA	TRBV5-1	TRBD2	TRBJ2-1	TGCGCCAGCAGCTTGACCCCGGGGGGGGGCTCCTACAATGAGCAGTTCTTC	CASSLTPGGGSYNEQFF
NA	TRBV24-1	TRBD1	TRBJ1-4	TGTGCCACCAACCCCGGGACAGGTGAAAAACTGTTTTTT	CATNPGTGEKLFF